Below, 9 T cell receptor beta chains from the same sample are listed, as sequenced in a study of T cell responses to AZD1222 COVID-19 vaccine. The protocol was immunoSEQ multiplex PCR, while the TCRdb copy is restricted to in-frame clones and leaves out a portion. The sample has more than 150,000 clones; more than 75% are singletons. Sequences were derived from peripheral blood, sampled 28 days after the second AZD1222 dose. The receptor set was obtained from an adult who received the AZD1222 COVID-19 vaccine.

CDR3 in amino acids: CAGRGRGSSYEQYF. The CDR3 region has the DNA TGTGCCGGACGTGGCCGCGGGAGCTCCTACGAGCAGTACTTC. V usage is TRBV2 and J usage is TRBJ2-7, with 7 positions matching TRBD2. This CDR3 is 14 amino acids long. The V gene end was trimmed by 11 bases and the J gene end by 0 bases; junction bases not matched to a gene: 10. The germline V gene has CDR1 SNHLY and CDR2 FYNNEI.

V is TRBV5-1 and J is TRBJ2-2; 7 bases align to TRBD2. Germline trimming cut 1 base from V and 6 bases from J; bases unmatched to any gene: 0. This CDR3 comprises 13 residues. CDR1 is SGHRS and CDR2 is YFSETQ in the germline V gene. CDR3 DNA sequence: TGCGCCAGCAGCTTGCTAGCGGCCGGGGAGCTGTTTTTT. It specifies CASSLLAAGELFF. The variable domain in full, completed from reference TRBV5-1 and TRBJ2-2, reads KAGVTQTPRYLIKTRGQQVTLSCSPISGHRSVSWYQQTPGQGLQFLFEYFSETQRNKGNFPGRFSGRQFSNSRSEMNVSTLELGDSALYLCASSLLAAGELFFGEGSRLTVL.

J is TRBJ2-5 and V is TRBV6-2 or TRBV6-3; TRBD2 aligns across 10 bases. Germline V CDR1 and CDR2: MNHEY, SVGEGT. V shed 1 base, J shed 3 bases, and the junction held 5 bases outside the gene matches. CDR3 length equals 16 residues. As DNA, the CDR3 is TGTGCCAGCAGTTACTTTGCTAGCGGGAGTAAAGAGACCCAGTACTTC. Translating gives CASSYFASGSKETQYF.

The CDR3 region has the DNA TGTGCCACCGGGGACCGCCCAGATACGCAGTATTTT. It encodes CATGDRPDTQYF. This chain joins TRBV19 and TRBJ2-3, with D perhaps TRBD1 or TRBD2 (5 bases each). Germline CDR1 and CDR2: LNHDA and SQIVND (reference sequence). This CDR3 is 12 amino acids long. The V gene lost 10 bases and the J gene lost 4 bases, with 12 bases spanning the gap.

The CDR3 protein is CASSGTGGFNEQYF. In DNA, the CDR3 is TGCGCCAGCAGCGGGACAGGGGGTTTTAACGAGCAGTACTTC. The chain joins TRBV5-1 to TRBJ2-7; 11 nucleotides match TRBD1. Trimming at V came to 4 bases and at J to 5 bases, leaving 5 bases not matched to a gene. The CDR3 contains 14 residues. The germline gives CDR1 SGHRS, CDR2 YFSETQ.

The J gene is TRBJ1-6, the V gene TRBV6-5; 7 positions match TRBD1. V was pared by 2 bases and J by 2 bases, with 0 bases of the junction left unmatched. The CDR3 is 15 amino acids. Germline CDR1 and CDR2: MNHEY and SVGAGI. CDR3 DNA: TGTGCCAGCAGTTACACAGGGGCCTATAATTCACCCCTCCACTTT. This sequence encodes CASSYTGAYNSPLHF.

The V and J genes are TRBV21-1 and TRBJ2-7; TRBD1 is the table's D call and was not checked against the DNA. TRBV21-1 is termed a pseudogene. This CDR3 spans 13 amino acids. CDR3 nucleotide sequence: TGTGCCAGCATAACCGGCAGGGCCTCCGAGCAGTACTTC. Translating gives CASITGRASEQYF.

V gene TRBV7-2 combines with J gene TRBJ2-1, with D perhaps matching TRBD2 (6 bases). V dropped 2 bases and J dropped 8 bases, with 13 bases sitting between them. Germline V gives CDR1 SGHTA, CDR2 FQGNSA. The CDR3 is 14 amino acids. The CDR3 sequence: CASSLRRESDEQFF. Written as DNA, the CDR3 is TGTGCCAGCAGCTTACGGCGGGAAAGCGATGAGCAGTTCTTC.

The chain links TRBV6-2 or TRBV6-3 to TRBJ1-4; D unclear. Germline assignment: CDR1 MNHEY and CDR2 SVGEGT. The CDR3 contains 15 residues. V was pared by 2 bases and J by 0 bases, with 7 bases between. This chain's CDR3 is CASSYASATNEKLFF. Here the CDR3 DNA reads TGTGCCAGCAGTTACGCGTCTGCAACTAATGAAAAACTGTTTTTT.